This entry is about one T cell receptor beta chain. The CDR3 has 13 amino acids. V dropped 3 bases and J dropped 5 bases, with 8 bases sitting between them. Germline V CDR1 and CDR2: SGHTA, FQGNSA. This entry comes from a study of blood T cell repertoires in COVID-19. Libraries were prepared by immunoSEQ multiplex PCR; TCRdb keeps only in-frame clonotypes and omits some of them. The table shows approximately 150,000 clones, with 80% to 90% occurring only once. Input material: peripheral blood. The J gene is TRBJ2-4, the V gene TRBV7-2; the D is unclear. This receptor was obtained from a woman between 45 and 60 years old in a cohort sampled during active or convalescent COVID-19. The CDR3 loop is CASSFFIENIQYF. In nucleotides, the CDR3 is TGTGCCAGCAGCTTTTTTATCGAAAACATTCAGTACTTC.